The 21 T cell receptor beta chains below all came from one sample that was sequenced in a study of blood T cell repertoires in COVID-19. Clones were read by immunoSEQ multiplex PCR, and TCRdb kept only the in-frame ones, dropping some. Of tens of thousands of clones listed, roughly four fifths were seen once; the top ten hold roughly 9.8%. Sequences were obtained from peripheral blood. The receptors derive from a human donor in a cohort sampled during active COVID-19.

This clone was found once. This chain connects TRBV14 to TRBJ2-7; D uncertain. The V and J ends lost 3 bases and 5 bases respectively, with 14 bases between them. In germline, CDR1 is SGHDN, CDR2 FVKESK. This CDR3 is built from 14 residues. DNA of the CDR3: TGTGCCAGCAGCCAGGTCGTGGCAGGCAACGAGCAGTACTTC. Its translation: CASSQVVAGNEQYF.

This clone was seen only a few times. CDR3 DNA: TGCAGCGTGCCAGGGACAGTCTCCGGCACCGGGGAGCTGTTTTTT. This codes for CSVPGTVSGTGELFF. J is TRBJ2-2 and V is TRBV29-1; 7 bases line up with TRBD1. Trimming removed 6 bases from V and 4 bases from J; junction bases left unmatched: 11. The CDR3 is 15 amino acids. Germline CDR1 and CDR2: SQVTM and ANQGSEA.

The V call is TRBV27, the J call TRBJ2-7, with 11 nucleotides matching TRBD2. The CDR3 extends over 16 amino acids. Germline V CDR1 and CDR2: MNHEY, SMNVEV (reference sequence). V gave up 1 base and J gave up 2 bases; unmatched junction bases: 4. Here the CDR3 DNA reads TGTGCCAGCAGTTTATATGGGACTAGCGGAACCTACGAGCAGTACTTC. Translation gives CASSLYGTSGTYEQYF.

The chain combines TRBV11-1 with TRBJ1-4, with D unclear. Germline V CDR1 and CDR2: SGHAT, FQDESV (reference sequence). Trimming stripped 0 bases from V and 8 bases from J, with 7 bases between. CDR3 size: 13 residues. The CDR3 loop reads CASSLAPGEKLFF. DNA for the CDR3: TGTGCCAGCAGCTTAGCTCCAGGAGAAAAACTGTTTTTT.

The genes are TRBV28 and TRBJ1-2, with unresolved D. The CDR3 spans 12 residues. CDR1 is MDHEN, CDR2 SYDVKM, per germline. V was pared by 3 bases and J by 5 bases, with 7 bases between. DNA for the CDR3: TGTGCCAGCAGTTTTTACGAGTATGGCTACACCTTC. Its translation is CASSFYEYGYTF.

The J gene is TRBJ1-6, the V gene TRBV7-9, with D uncertain. Germline loops: CDR1 SEHNR, CDR2 FQNEAQ (reference sequence). The CDR3 runs 13 residues. Trimming took off 1 base at V and 10 bases at J, with 8 bases between the two ends. The CDR3 DNA follows: TGTGCCAGCAGCTTAGAGAGCGGGTCACCCCTCCACTTT. Protein: CASSLESGSPLHF.

J is TRBJ2-7 and V is TRBV5-8; a weak D match, TRBD1 (6 bases). The CDR3 loop spans 13 amino acids. Germline CDR1 and CDR2: SGHTS and YDEGEE. The V end lost 7 bases, the J end lost 3 bases, and 14 bases lay between the germline ends. In DNA form, the CDR3 reads TGTGCCAGCGGATGGACAGACTACTACGAGCAGTACTTC. It yields the protein CASGWTDYYEQYF.

This clone appeared a single time. This chain connects TRBV4-1 to TRBJ1-6; D is perhaps TRBD1 (5 bases). The V gene's germline CDR1 is MGHRA and CDR2 YSYEKL. V lost 1 base and J lost 11, with 15 bases in between. The CDR3 consists of 15 residues. The chain's CDR3 is CASSQVEEGYPPLHF. In DNA form, the CDR3 reads TGCGCCAGCAGCCAAGTGGAGGAGGGGTATCCACCCCTCCACTTT.

The chain recombines TRBV4-3 with TRBJ2-7; the D gene is possibly TRBD1 (6 bases). The CDR3 has 14 residues. Germline V gene data show CDR1 as LGHNA and CDR2 as YSLEER. With 3 bases removed from V and 0 bases from J, the gap between germline ends came to 9 bases. CDR3 bases: TGCGCCAGCAGCCATTTACAGGGCTCCTACGAGCAGTACTTC. This translates into CASSHLQGSYEQYF.

The chain recombines TRBV7-3 with TRBJ2-1; 10 bases align to TRBD2. The CDR3 runs 15 residues. With V trimmed by 5 bases and J by 2 bases, 3 bases remained unmatched. Germline V gene data show CDR1 as SGHTA and CDR2 as FQGTGA. CDR3 region: CASSIGLAAYNEQFF. Here the CDR3 DNA reads TGTGCCAGCAGCATAGGACTAGCGGCCTACAATGAGCAGTTCTTC.

This chain connects TRBV9 to TRBJ2-1; 8 positions match TRBD2. The CDR3 is 17 residues long. Germline V gene data show CDR1 as SGDLS and CDR2 as YYNGEE. With V trimmed by 2 bases and J by 0 bases, 7 bases remained unmatched. The CDR3 loop is CASSVGTGTSSYNEQFF. The DNA of the CDR3 is TGTGCCAGCAGCGTCGGAACCGGGACTAGCTCCTACAATGAGCAGTTCTTC. The entire variable domain, with the rest obtained from reference TRBV9 and TRBJ2-1, is as follows: DSGVTQTPKHLITATGQRVTLRCSPRSGDLSVYWYQQSLDQGLQFLIQYYNGEERAKGNILERFSAQQFPDLHSELNLSSLELGDSALYFCASSVGTGTSSYNEQFFGPGTRLTVL.

This clone was observed a handful of times. J is TRBJ2-5 and V is TRBV27, with D possibly TRBD2 on 5 matching bases. Germline V CDR1 and CDR2: MNHEY, SMNVEV (reference sequence). The CDR3 contains 13 residues. Trimming took 3 bases from V and 5 from J, leaving 10 bases between them. The CDR3 nucleotides read TGTGCCAGCAGTTTCGGGAATTGGGAGACCCAGTACTTC. Residues: CASSFGNWETQYF.

The V and J genes are TRBV5-1 and TRBJ1-3; D gene ambiguous. CDR1 and CDR2 (germline): SGHRS, YFSETQ. CDR3 size: 14 residues. The V gene lost 4 bases and the J gene lost 3 bases, with 11 bases spanning the gap. CDR3 nucleotides: TGCGCCAGCAGCCGAGCCGGGGATGGAAACACCATATATTTT. Translated: CASSRAGDGNTIYF.

The chain joins TRBV7-6 to TRBJ2-7, with a tentative D call TRBD2 (5 bases). The V and J ends lost 5 bases and 3 bases respectively, with 17 bases between them. Germline CDR1 reads SGHVS; CDR2 reads FNYEAQ. This CDR3 contains 15 residues. The CDR3 reads CASSLGTGSGYEQYF. The CDR3 coding sequence is TGTGCCAGCAGCCTAGGTACGGGAAGTGGCTACGAGCAGTACTTC.

The chain couples TRBV28 to TRBJ2-7; TRBD2 matches at 8 bases. V trimming: 4 bases; J trimming: 2 bases; junction bases outside the gene matches: 13. The CDR3 totals 17 residues. CDR1 is MDHEN and CDR2 is SYDVKM in the germline V gene. CDR3 sequence (DNA): TGTGCCAGCAGTTCCCGACCGGGAGGGAGTGAAACCTACGAGCAGTACTTC. It specifies CASSSRPGGSETYEQYF.

This chain joins TRBV7-9 and TRBJ2-2; tentatively, D is TRBD2 (5 bases). Trimming removed 5 bases at V and 1 base at J, with 14 bases between. The CDR3 is 16 amino acids. The germline gives CDR1 SEHNR, CDR2 FQNEAQ (reference sequence). The CDR3 loop reads CASSLGSFRNTGELFF. Here the CDR3 DNA reads TGTGCCAGCAGCCTAGGGAGTTTTAGGAACACCGGGGAGCTGTTTTTT.

This clone was seen once. The chain is built from TRBV28 and TRBJ2-7, with TRBD2 identical over 9 bases. V dropped 6 bases and J dropped 6; count of bases not matched to a gene: 15. CDR3 length equals 16 residues. From germline, CDR1 is MDHEN and CDR2 SYDVKM. The CDR3 sequence is CASSTRSSGILGEQYF. In DNA form, the CDR3 reads TGTGCCAGCAGCACACGCTCTAGCGGGATCCTTGGCGAGCAGTACTTC.

This clone has a handful of counts. The chain recombines TRBV28 with TRBJ2-7, with D possibly TRBD1 on 6 matching bases. With 5 bases removed from V and 0 bases from J, the gap between germline ends came to 17 bases. Germline lookup yields CDR1 MDHEN and CDR2 SYDVKM. The CDR3 loop spans 16 amino acids. This CDR3 reads CASSTTRTDISYEQYF. CDR3 sequence (DNA): TGTGCCAGCAGTACGACCCGGACAGACATCTCCTACGAGCAGTACTTC.

This rearrangement joins TRBV29-1 to TRBJ2-7; no firm D call. Trimming removed 4 bases from V and 4 bases from J, with 11 bases in between. Germline V gene lookup returns CDR1 SQVTM and CDR2 ANQGSEA. The CDR3 consists of 12 residues. CDR3 coding DNA: TGCAGCGTTGGAACTACCGAGTACGAGCAGTACTTC. This sequence encodes CSVGTTEYEQYF.

CDR3 in DNA: TGCAGCGTTGAAGTTAAACAGGGGACTAGGGACTATGGCTACACCTTC. It is translated as CSVEVKQGTRDYGYTF. The rearrangement joins TRBV29-1 to TRBJ1-2; 7 bases map to TRBD1. Germline V gene data show CDR1 as SQVTM and CDR2 as ANQGSEA. Trimming took 1 base from V and 3 from J; bases not matched to a gene: 11. CDR3 length equals 16 residues.

The rearrangement joins TRBV19 to TRBJ2-7; TRBD1 matches at 7 bases. V dropped 6 bases and J dropped 0; count of bases not matched to a gene: 8. The CDR3 has 15 amino acids. Germline CDR1 and CDR2: LNHDA and SQIVND (reference sequence). Written as DNA, the CDR3 is TGTGCCAGTAGATTCTCGGACAGGAGCTCCTACGAGCAGTACTTC. It translates to CASRFSDRSSYEQYF.